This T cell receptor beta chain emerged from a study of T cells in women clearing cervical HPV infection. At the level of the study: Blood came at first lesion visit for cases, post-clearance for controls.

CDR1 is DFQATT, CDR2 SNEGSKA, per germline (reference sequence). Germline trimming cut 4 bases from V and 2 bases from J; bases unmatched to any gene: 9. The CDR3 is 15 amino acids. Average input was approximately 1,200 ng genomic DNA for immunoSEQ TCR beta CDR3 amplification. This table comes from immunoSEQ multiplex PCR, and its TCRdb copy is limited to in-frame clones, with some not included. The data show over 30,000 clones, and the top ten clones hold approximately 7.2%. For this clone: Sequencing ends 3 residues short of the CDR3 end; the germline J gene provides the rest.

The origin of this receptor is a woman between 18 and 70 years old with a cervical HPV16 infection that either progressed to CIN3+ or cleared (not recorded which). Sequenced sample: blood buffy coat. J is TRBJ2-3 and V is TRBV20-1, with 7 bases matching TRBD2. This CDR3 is CSATRSGEPTDTQYF. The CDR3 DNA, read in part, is TGCAGTGCTACGCGGAGCGGGGAACCCACAGATACG.